The clone carrying this T cell receptor (beta chain) was seen more than once but under ten times. The data derive from a study of blood T cell repertoires in COVID-19. About the research overall: The analysed material was cDNA or gDNA that came from T cells, B-cell-depleted T cells, or PBMCs.

Libraries were prepared by immunoSEQ multiplex PCR; TCRdb keeps only in-frame clonotypes and omits some of them. Among 230,000 or so clones, 88% were seen once, and the ten largest hold 2.6%. Germline V gene data show CDR1 as MNHNY and CDR2 as SVGAGI (reference sequence). CDR3 length: 15 amino acids. The V and J ends lost 3 bases and 1 base, in that order; junction bases with no gene match: 2. The study counted Cohort 3 donors as recovered given two negative PCRs, clearance, or symptom resolution. The chain is built from TRBV6-6 and TRBJ1-4; 7 bases match TRBD1. Source material: PBMCs or T cells enriched from blood (not recorded which). This clonotype originated in a woman under 40 who had recovered from COVID-19. The CDR3 DNA sequence: TGTGCCAGCAGTTATCGGGACAGAACTAATGAAAAACTGTTTTTT. Residues: CASSYRDRTNEKLFF.